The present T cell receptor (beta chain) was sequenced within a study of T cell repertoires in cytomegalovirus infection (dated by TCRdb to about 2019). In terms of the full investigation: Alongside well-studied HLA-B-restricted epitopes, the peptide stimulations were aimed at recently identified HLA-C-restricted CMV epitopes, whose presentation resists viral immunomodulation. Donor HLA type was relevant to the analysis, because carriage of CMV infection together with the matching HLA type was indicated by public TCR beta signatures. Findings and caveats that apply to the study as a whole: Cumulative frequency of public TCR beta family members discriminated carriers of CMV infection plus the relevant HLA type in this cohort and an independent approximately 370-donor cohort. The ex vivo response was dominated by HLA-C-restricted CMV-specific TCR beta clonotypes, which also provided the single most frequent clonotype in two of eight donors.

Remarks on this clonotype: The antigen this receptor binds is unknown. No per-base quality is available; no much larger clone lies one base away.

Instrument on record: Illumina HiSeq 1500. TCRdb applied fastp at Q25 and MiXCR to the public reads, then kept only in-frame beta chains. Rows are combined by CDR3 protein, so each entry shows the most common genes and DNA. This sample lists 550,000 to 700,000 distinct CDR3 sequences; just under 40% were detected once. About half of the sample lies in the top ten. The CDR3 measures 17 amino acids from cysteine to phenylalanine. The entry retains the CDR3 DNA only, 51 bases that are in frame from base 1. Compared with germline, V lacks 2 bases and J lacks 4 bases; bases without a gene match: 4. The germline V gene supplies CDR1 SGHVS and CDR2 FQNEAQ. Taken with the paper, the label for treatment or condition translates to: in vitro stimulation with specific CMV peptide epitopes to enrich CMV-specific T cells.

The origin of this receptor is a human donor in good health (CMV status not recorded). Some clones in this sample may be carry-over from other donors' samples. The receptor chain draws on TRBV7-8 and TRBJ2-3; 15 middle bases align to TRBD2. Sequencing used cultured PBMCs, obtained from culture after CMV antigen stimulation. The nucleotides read TGTGCCAGCAGCTTAAGGACTAGCGGGGGGGCGTCAGATACGCAGTATTTT. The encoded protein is CASSLRTSGGASDTQYF.